Listed here is a single T cell receptor beta chain. These data are taken from a study of Ad26.COV2.S vaccination and SARS-CoV-2 variants. Stated treatment: around 19 received Ad26.COV2.S at low or high dose, single or two shots; five or six received placebo; per-sample allocation not given. The investigators took samples on day 63 after the first vaccine or placebo injection. TCRdb's table, derived via immunoSEQ multiplex PCR, lists solely in-frame clones and lacks some. The table lists about 350,000 clones, around nine tenths of them singletons. The receptor was isolated from a person between 18 and 60 years old who received the Ad26.COV2.S COVID-19 vaccine or a placebo. This specimen was peripheral blood, taken in a trial of Ad26.COV2.S vaccine versus placebo.

The CDR3 region is CASSLWGGSRETQYF. In nucleotides, the CDR3 is TGTGCCAGCAGTTTATGGGGGGGGAGTCGGGAGACCCAGTACTTC. The J gene is TRBJ2-5, the V gene TRBV28; 7 positions agree with TRBD2. Trimming took 0 bases from V and 5 from J; bases not matched to a gene: 6. The CDR3 has 15 residues. Germline CDR1 and CDR2: MDHEN and SYDVKM.